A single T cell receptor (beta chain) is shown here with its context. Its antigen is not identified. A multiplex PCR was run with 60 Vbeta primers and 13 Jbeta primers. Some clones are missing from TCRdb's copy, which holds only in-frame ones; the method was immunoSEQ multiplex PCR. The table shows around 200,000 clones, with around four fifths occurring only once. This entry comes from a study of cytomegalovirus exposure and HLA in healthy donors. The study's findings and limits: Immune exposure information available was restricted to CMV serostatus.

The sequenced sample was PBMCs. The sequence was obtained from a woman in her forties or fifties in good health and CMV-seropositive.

The CDR3 nucleotides read TGTGCCAGCAGTGAGCAGGCTCTCAACTACAATGAGCAGTTCTTC. It encodes CASSEQALNYNEQFF. The chain combines TRBV2 with TRBJ2-1; the D is unclear. The CDR3 consists of 15 residues. The V gene lost 3 bases and the J gene lost 3 bases, with 12 bases spanning the gap. In germline, CDR1 is SNHLY, CDR2 FYNNEI.